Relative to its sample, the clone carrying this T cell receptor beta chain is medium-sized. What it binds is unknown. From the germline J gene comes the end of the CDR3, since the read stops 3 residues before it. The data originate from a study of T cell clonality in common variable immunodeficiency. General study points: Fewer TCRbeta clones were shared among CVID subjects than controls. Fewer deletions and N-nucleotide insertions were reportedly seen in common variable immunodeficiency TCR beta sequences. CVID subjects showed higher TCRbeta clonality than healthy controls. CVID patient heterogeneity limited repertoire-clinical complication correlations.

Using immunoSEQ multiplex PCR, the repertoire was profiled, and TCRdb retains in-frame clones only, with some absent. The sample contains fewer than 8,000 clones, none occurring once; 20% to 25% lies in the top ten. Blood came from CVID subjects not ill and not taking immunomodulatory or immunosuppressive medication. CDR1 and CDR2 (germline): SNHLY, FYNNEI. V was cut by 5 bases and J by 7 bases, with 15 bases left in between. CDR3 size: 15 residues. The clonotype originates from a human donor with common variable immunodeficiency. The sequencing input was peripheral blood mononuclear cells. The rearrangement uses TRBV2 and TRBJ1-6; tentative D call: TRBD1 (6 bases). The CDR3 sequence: CASSHGGAENSPLHF. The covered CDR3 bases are TGTGCCAGCAGTCATGGGGGGGCGGAAAATTCACCC.